This TCR beta chain is drawn from a study of CD8+ T cells in alopecia areata. Study in general: Patients in the treated group were given tofacitinib by mouth, 5 to 10 mg twice a day.

V shed 1 base and J 5 bases; nucleotides not matched to a gene: 13. Germline CDR1 and CDR2: SGHDN and FVKESK. There are 19 residues in the CDR3. Study-wide results and caveats: Scalp samples also yield sequences of resident alphabeta T cells from normal skin.

Investigators isolated RNA and reverse transcribed it into cDNA to act as the sequencing template. The repertoire was sequenced with immunoSEQ multiplex PCR; TCRdb's copy has only in-frame clones and lacks some. This sample has about 150,000 clones, with 85% to 90% found just once. Notes on this clone: Its antigen is as yet unknown.

This TCR came from a human donor with alopecia areata. The specimen was CD8+ T cells sorted from blood, collected at week 0. This sequence joins TRBV14 and TRBJ2-2; 10 positions match TRBD2. CDR3: CASSQGAAGGPLMTGELFF. DNA of the CDR3: TGTGCCAGCAGCCAAGGCGCAGCGGGGGGGCCCTTGATGACCGGGGAGCTGTTTTTT. Full variable domain (missing parts from reference TRBV14 and TRBJ2-2): EAGVTQFPSHSVIEKGQTVTLRCDPISGHDNLYWYRRVMGKEIKFLLHFVKESKQDESGMPNNRFLAERTGGTYSTLKVQPAELEDSGVYFCASSQGAAGGPLMTGELFFGEGSRLTVL.